This T cell receptor (beta chain) was recovered during a study of T cells in Graves' hyperthyroidism and ophthalmopathy. Pregnant or lactating patients were excluded, as were those with uncontrolled infection or other autoimmune disease. Diagnosis rested on symptoms, serum thyroxine and TRAb, thyroid ultrasound, and orbital computed tomography. A remark on this clonotype: The antigen remains unidentified.

General study results and limits: Blood also showed most of the thyroid clonotypes that were expanded above 0.001. The model foresaw ophthalmopathy a median 6.5 months prior to onset.

There were TCR beta CDR3 regions amplified from RNA transcripts. First-round RT-PCR with HTBI primers amplified the TCR CDR3 region. TCRdb passed the multiplex PCR reads through MiXCR, listing each CDR3 protein once. Of around 55,000 distinct CDR3 sequences in the sample, 48% were seen once. What was sequenced was blood. The receptor's source is a woman aged 45-65 years with Graves' ophthalmopathy.

The DNA of the CDR3 is TGTGCCAGCAGCTTAAAGACGGACTATGGCTACACCTTC. Translating it yields CASSLKTDYGYTF. This rearrangement joins TRBV7-3 to TRBJ1-2; no definite D call. Germline V CDR1 and CDR2: SGHTA, FQGTGA. V lost 1 base and J 3 bases, leaving 6 bases between the germline ends. CDR3 length: 13 residues.